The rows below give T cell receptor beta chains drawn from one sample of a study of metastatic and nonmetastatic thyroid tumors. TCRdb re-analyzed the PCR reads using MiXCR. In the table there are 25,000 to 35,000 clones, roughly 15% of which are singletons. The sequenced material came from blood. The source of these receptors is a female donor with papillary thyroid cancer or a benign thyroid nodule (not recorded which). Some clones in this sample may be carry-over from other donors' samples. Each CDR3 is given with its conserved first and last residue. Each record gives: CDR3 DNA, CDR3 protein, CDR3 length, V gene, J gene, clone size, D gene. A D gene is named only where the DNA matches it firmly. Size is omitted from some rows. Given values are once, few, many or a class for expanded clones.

cdr3_nt: TGTGCCACCAGCAGAGCCCTATTTTTGGCCAACGTCCTGACTTTC; cdr3_aa: CATSRALFLANVLTF; cdr3_length: 15; v_call: TRBV15; j_call: TRBJ2-6; clone_size: few; d_call: NA
cdr3_nt: TGTGCCACTGCCCCAGATGCCACCGGGGAGCTGTTTTTT; cdr3_aa: CATAPDATGELFF; cdr3_length: 13; v_call: TRBV6-1; j_call: TRBJ2-2; clone_size: many; d_call: NA
cdr3_nt: TGTGCCAGCAGCTCCTGGGGACAGGGAGCTGGAAACACCATATATTTT; cdr3_aa: CASSSWGQGAGNTIYF; cdr3_length: 16; v_call: TRBV11-1; j_call: TRBJ1-3; clone_size: many; d_call: TRBD1
cdr3_nt: TGTGCCATCATCCTCGGGACAGGGGTTGGGAATGAGCAGTTCTTC; cdr3_aa: CAIILGTGVGNEQFF; cdr3_length: 15; v_call: TRBV7-3; j_call: TRBJ2-1; clone_size: NA; d_call: TRBD1
cdr3_nt: TGCGCCAGCAGCCAACTACCGCCAGGGGAGGATGCCGGGGAGCTGTTTTTT; cdr3_aa: CASSQLPPGEDAGELFF; cdr3_length: 17; v_call: TRBV4-3; j_call: TRBJ2-2; clone_size: NA; d_call: NA
cdr3_nt: TGTGCCAGCAGTGGGCGTGACAATCAGCCCCAGCATTTT; cdr3_aa: CASSGRDNQPQHF; cdr3_length: 13; v_call: TRBV6-1; j_call: TRBJ1-5; clone_size: NA; d_call: NA
cdr3_nt: TGCAGTGCTAGGGGGGCGGGGACAAAAAACTACGAGCAGTACTTC; cdr3_aa: CSARGAGTKNYEQYF; cdr3_length: 15; v_call: TRBV20-1; j_call: TRBJ2-7; clone_size: medium-sized; d_call: NA
cdr3_nt: TGTGCTAGCAGCCCTCTAGGGGGAGGACTAGCGGGCACCGGGGAGCTGTTTTTT; cdr3_aa: CASSPLGGGLAGTGELFF; cdr3_length: 18; v_call: TRBV11-2; j_call: TRBJ2-2; clone_size: NA; d_call: TRBD2
cdr3_nt: TGTGCCAGCAGCTTAGCGTCAGCGGCGGGAGGAGTCACCGGGGAGCTGTTTTTT; cdr3_aa: CASSLASAAGGVTGELFF; cdr3_length: 18; v_call: TRBV7-6; j_call: TRBJ2-2; clone_size: once; d_call: TRBD2
cdr3_nt: TGTGCCAGCAGCTTAGAGGGAGGACTAGGCCTGACCAAAAACATTCAGTACTTC; cdr3_aa: CASSLEGGLGLTKNIQYF; cdr3_length: 18; v_call: TRBV7-9; j_call: TRBJ2-4; clone_size: many; d_call: TRBD2
cdr3_nt: TGTGCCAGCAGTTCCGGGACAGGGCACAATAAGCAGTTCTTC; cdr3_aa: CASSSGTGHNKQFF; cdr3_length: 14; v_call: TRBV6-5; j_call: TRBJ2-1; clone_size: NA; d_call: TRBD1
cdr3_nt: TGCAGTGCTAGTATCTCAGGGGACTACGAGCAGTACTTC; cdr3_aa: CSASISGDYEQYF; cdr3_length: 13; v_call: TRBV20-1; j_call: TRBJ2-7; clone_size: many; d_call: NA
cdr3_nt: TGCAGTGCTAGACAGGGGGCTGTCGAGCAGTACTTC; cdr3_aa: CSARQGAVEQYF; cdr3_length: 12; v_call: TRBV20-1; j_call: TRBJ2-7; clone_size: many; d_call: TRBD1
cdr3_nt: TGTGCCAGTGTAAGGGAGCGCCCCGTCGAGCAGTACTTC; cdr3_aa: CASVRERPVEQYF; cdr3_length: 13; v_call: TRBV2; j_call: TRBJ2-7; clone_size: NA; d_call: NA
cdr3_nt: TGTGCCAGCAGTACCCAGACAGGGGATACGCAGTATTTT; cdr3_aa: CASSTQTGDTQYF; cdr3_length: 13; v_call: TRBV28; j_call: TRBJ2-3; clone_size: many; d_call: TRBD1
cdr3_nt: TGTGCCAGCAGCTTAATTGCGGGAGCTGGATACAATGAGCAGTTCTTC; cdr3_aa: CASSLIAGAGYNEQFF; cdr3_length: 16; v_call: TRBV7-9; j_call: TRBJ2-1; clone_size: many; d_call: TRBD2
cdr3_nt: TGCGCCAGCAACCCGGGACTAGCGGGAGGAGTAACCGGGGAGCTGTTTTTT; cdr3_aa: CASNPGLAGGVTGELFF; cdr3_length: 17; v_call: TRBV5-1; j_call: TRBJ2-2; clone_size: medium-sized; d_call: TRBD2
cdr3_nt: TGCGCCAGCAGTGAGGTGGGGACGACCTACGAGCAGTACTTC; cdr3_aa: CASSEVGTTYEQYF; cdr3_length: 14; v_call: TRBV10-1; j_call: TRBJ2-7; clone_size: NA; d_call: NA
cdr3_nt: TGCGCCAGCAGCTTGAAGGGCTACGAGCAGTACTTC; cdr3_aa: CASSLKGYEQYF; cdr3_length: 12; v_call: TRBV7-2; j_call: TRBJ2-7; clone_size: few; d_call: NA
cdr3_nt: TGTGCCAGCAGCTTTGGGGCCGGGACAGGGAACACTGAAGCTTTCTTT; cdr3_aa: CASSFGAGTGNTEAFF; cdr3_length: 16; v_call: TRBV5-4; j_call: TRBJ1-1; clone_size: NA; d_call: TRBD1
cdr3_nt: TGTGCCAGCACCGCCTGGGCACTAGCTGGCACAGGGGGGCTGTTTTTT; cdr3_aa: CASTAWALAGTGGLFF; cdr3_length: 16; v_call: TRBV27; j_call: TRBJ2-2; clone_size: NA; d_call: TRBD1
cdr3_nt: TGTGCCAGTAGTACTCCACAGGGCTTGAACACTGAAGCTTTCTTT; cdr3_aa: CASSTPQGLNTEAFF; cdr3_length: 15; v_call: TRBV19; j_call: TRBJ1-1; clone_size: many; d_call: NA
cdr3_nt: TGTGCCAGCAGTTTAGGCAACTACGAGCAGTACTTC; cdr3_aa: CASSLGNYEQYF; cdr3_length: 12; v_call: TRBV12-3/TRBV12-4; j_call: TRBJ2-7; clone_size: few; d_call: NA
cdr3_nt: TGTGCCAGCTCACCACCAACTAGCGGCAGTCGAAATACGCAGTATTTT; cdr3_aa: CASSPPTSGSRNTQYF; cdr3_length: 16; v_call: TRBV18; j_call: TRBJ2-3; clone_size: many; d_call: TRBD2
cdr3_nt: TGTGCCAGCAGTTTATTAGGTGAATGGGAAGAAAAACTGTTTTTT; cdr3_aa: CASSLLGEWEEKLFF; cdr3_length: 15; v_call: TRBV28; j_call: TRBJ1-4; clone_size: few; d_call: NA
cdr3_nt: TGTGCCAGCAGTTTTGGGGCGGGACTGAGCACAGATACGCAGTATTTT; cdr3_aa: CASSFGAGLSTDTQYF; cdr3_length: 16; v_call: TRBV12-3/TRBV12-4; j_call: TRBJ2-3; clone_size: many; d_call: NA
cdr3_nt: TGTGCCAGCAGCAGGACCCTTTACGAGCAGTACTTC; cdr3_aa: CASSRTLYEQYF; cdr3_length: 12; v_call: TRBV5-5; j_call: TRBJ2-7; clone_size: many; d_call: NA
cdr3_nt: TGTGCCAGCAGCCTTGGACAGGGATACAATGAGCAGTTCTTC; cdr3_aa: CASSLGQGYNEQFF; cdr3_length: 14; v_call: TRBV6-1; j_call: TRBJ2-1; clone_size: NA; d_call: TRBD1
cdr3_nt: TGTGCCAGCAGCACCGGGACTAGCGGGAGCGATGAGCAGTTCTTC; cdr3_aa: CASSTGTSGSDEQFF; cdr3_length: 15; v_call: TRBV9; j_call: TRBJ2-1; clone_size: many; d_call: TRBD2
cdr3_nt: TGTGCCAGTAGAGGGAAGGGGAACACTGAAGCTTTCTTT; cdr3_aa: CASRGKGNTEAFF; cdr3_length: 13; v_call: TRBV19; j_call: TRBJ1-1; clone_size: many; d_call: NA
cdr3_nt: TGTGCCAGCAGCGGAGGACAGGGATCAGGAGAAAAACTGTTTTTT; cdr3_aa: CASSGGQGSGEKLFF; cdr3_length: 15; v_call: TRBV9; j_call: TRBJ1-4; clone_size: many; d_call: TRBD1
cdr3_nt: TGTGCCAGTAGGCTTGACAGTAACTATGGCTACACCTTC; cdr3_aa: CASRLDSNYGYTF; cdr3_length: 13; v_call: TRBV19; j_call: TRBJ1-2; clone_size: many; d_call: NA
cdr3_nt: TGTGCCAGCAGCTTAGGGCTAGCGGGTGGGAGAAATGAGCAGTTCTTC; cdr3_aa: CASSLGLAGGRNEQFF; cdr3_length: 16; v_call: TRBV13; j_call: TRBJ2-1; clone_size: NA; d_call: TRBD2
cdr3_nt: TGTGCCATCGGCTTTACTGTCTTGGACCCCGAGGAAGCTTTCTTT; cdr3_aa: CAIGFTVLDPEEAFF; cdr3_length: 15; v_call: TRBV11-1; j_call: TRBJ1-1; clone_size: few; d_call: NA
cdr3_nt: TGCGCCAGCTCTAGAGGACTAGCGGGATACCAAGAGACCCAGTACTTC; cdr3_aa: CASSRGLAGYQETQYF; cdr3_length: 16; v_call: TRBV5-1; j_call: TRBJ2-5; clone_size: NA; d_call: TRBD2
cdr3_nt: TGTGCCAGCAGTCAATTGCAGGGGAATAATTCACCCCTCCACTTT; cdr3_aa: CASSQLQGNNSPLHF; cdr3_length: 15; v_call: TRBV12-3/TRBV12-4; j_call: TRBJ1-6; clone_size: many; d_call: NA
cdr3_nt: TGTGCCAGCAGAACCTCAGGGGGCAATGAGCAGTTCTTC; cdr3_aa: CASRTSGGNEQFF; cdr3_length: 13; v_call: TRBV7-3; j_call: TRBJ2-1; clone_size: many; d_call: TRBD1
cdr3_nt: TGCGCCAGCAGCCAAGATGCAGGGGGTAAGCAGTACTTC; cdr3_aa: CASSQDAGGKQYF; cdr3_length: 13; v_call: TRBV4-3; j_call: TRBJ2-7; clone_size: NA; d_call: TRBD1
cdr3_nt: TGCGCCAGCAGAAAAGATTCCGGGACACCTAATCAGCCCCAGCATTTT; cdr3_aa: CASRKDSGTPNQPQHF; cdr3_length: 16; v_call: TRBV5-1; j_call: TRBJ1-5; clone_size: many; d_call: NA
cdr3_nt: TGCGCCAGCAGCTTGGGGGGGGCAGGGACGATGAACACTGAAGCTTTCTTT; cdr3_aa: CASSLGGAGTMNTEAFF; cdr3_length: 17; v_call: TRBV5-1; j_call: TRBJ1-1; clone_size: NA; d_call: NA
cdr3_nt: TGTGCCAGCAGTTCCAACAGGGGGGGAGAGACCCAGTACTTC; cdr3_aa: CASSSNRGGETQYF; cdr3_length: 14; v_call: TRBV27; j_call: TRBJ2-5; clone_size: many; d_call: NA